This entry is about one T cell receptor (beta chain). This CDR3 has 14 amino acids. The V end was cut by 0 bases, the J end by 0 bases, with 7 bases between. The germline CDR1 and CDR2 sequences are SGDLS and YYNGEE. Vbeta (60) and Jbeta (13) primers were used in the PCR. Some clones are missing from TCRdb's copy, which holds only in-frame ones; the method was immunoSEQ multiplex PCR. Among 90,000 to 100,000 clones listed, about 81% were seen once. This sample was included in a study of cytomegalovirus exposure and HLA in healthy donors. This TCR was recovered from a man aged 35-49 years in good health and CMV-seronegative. The sample consisted of PBMCs. V is TRBV9 and J is TRBJ2-7; unclear D gene. DNA of the CDR3: TGTGCCAGCAGCGTAGGAGTAACCTCCTACGAGCAGTACTTC. Encoded protein: CASSVGVTSYEQYF.